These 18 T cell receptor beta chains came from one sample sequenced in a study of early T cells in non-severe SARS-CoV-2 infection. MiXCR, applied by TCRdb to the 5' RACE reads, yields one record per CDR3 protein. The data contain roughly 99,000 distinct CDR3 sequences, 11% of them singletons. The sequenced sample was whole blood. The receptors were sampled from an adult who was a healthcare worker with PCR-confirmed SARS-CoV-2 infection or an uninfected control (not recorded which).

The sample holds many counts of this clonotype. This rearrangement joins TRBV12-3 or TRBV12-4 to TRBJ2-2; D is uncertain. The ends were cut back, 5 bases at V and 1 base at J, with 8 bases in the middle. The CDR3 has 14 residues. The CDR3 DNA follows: TGTGCCAGCAGTCCTAACCTGAACACCGGGGAGCTGTTTTTT. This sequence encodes CASSPNLNTGELFF.

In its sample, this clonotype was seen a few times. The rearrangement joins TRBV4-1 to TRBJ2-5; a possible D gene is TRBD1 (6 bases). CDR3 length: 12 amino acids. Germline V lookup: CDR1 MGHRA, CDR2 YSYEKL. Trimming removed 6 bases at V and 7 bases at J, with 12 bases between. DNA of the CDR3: TGCGCCAGCAGTCAGCCCAGGGGGACCCAGTACTTC. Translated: CASSQPRGTQYF.

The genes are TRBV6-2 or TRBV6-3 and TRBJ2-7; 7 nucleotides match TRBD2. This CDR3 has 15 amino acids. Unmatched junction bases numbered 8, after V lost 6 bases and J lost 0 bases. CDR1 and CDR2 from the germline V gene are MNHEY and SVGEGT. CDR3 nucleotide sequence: TGTGCCAGCAGAAAGATAGCGGGCACCTCCTACGAGCAGTACTTC. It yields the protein CASRKIAGTSYEQYF.

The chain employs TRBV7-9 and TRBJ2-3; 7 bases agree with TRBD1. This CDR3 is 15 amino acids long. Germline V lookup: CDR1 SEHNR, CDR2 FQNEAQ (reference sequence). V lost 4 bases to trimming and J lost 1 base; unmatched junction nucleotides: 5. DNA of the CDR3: TGTGCCAGCAGCTATTTTGGACAGGGCACAGATACGCAGTATTTT. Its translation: CASSYFGQGTDTQYF.

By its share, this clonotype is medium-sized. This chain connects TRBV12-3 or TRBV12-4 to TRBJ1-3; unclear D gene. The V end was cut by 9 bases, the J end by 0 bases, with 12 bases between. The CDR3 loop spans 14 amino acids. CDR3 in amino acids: CASRRADSGNTIYF. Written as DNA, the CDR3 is TGTGCCAGTAGAAGGGCAGACTCTGGAAACACCATATATTTT.

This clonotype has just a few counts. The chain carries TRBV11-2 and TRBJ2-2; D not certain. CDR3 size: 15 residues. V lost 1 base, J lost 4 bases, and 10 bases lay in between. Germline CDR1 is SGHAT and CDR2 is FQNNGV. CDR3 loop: CASSLGSQPTGELFF. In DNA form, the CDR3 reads TGTGCCAGCAGCTTAGGGAGCCAACCCACCGGGGAGCTGTTTTTT.

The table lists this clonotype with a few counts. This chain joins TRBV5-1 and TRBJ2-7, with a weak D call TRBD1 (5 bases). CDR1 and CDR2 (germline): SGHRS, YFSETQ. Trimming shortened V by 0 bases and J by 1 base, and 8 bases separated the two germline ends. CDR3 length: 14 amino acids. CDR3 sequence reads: CASSLGRGSYEQYF. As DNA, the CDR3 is TGCGCCAGCAGCTTGGGTAGGGGTTCCTACGAGCAGTACTTC.

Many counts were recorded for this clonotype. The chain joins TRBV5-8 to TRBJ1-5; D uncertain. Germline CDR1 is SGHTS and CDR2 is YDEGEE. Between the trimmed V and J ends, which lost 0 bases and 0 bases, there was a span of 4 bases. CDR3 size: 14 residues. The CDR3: CASSLEVSNQPQHF. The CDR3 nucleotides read TGTGCCAGCAGCTTGGAGGTTAGCAATCAGCCCCAGCATTTT.

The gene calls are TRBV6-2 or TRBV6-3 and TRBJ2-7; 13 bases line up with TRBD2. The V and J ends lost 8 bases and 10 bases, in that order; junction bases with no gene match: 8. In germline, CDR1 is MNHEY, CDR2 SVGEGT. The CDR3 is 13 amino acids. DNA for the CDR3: TGTGCCAGCGGTGCCGGACTAGCGGGAGTACAGTACTTC. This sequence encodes CASGAGLAGVQYF.

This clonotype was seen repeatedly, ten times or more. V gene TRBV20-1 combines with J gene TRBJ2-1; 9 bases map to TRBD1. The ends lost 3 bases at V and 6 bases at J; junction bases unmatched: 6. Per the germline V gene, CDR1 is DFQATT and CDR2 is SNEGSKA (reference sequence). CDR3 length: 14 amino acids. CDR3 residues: CSASTGGGPNEQFF. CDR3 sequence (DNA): TGCAGTGCTAGCACAGGGGGCGGTCCCAATGAGCAGTTCTTC.

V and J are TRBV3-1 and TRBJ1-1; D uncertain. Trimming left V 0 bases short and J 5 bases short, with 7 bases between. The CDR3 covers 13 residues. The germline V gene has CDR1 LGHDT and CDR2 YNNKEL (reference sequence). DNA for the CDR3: TGTGCCAGCAGCCAAGATCTTAAGACTGAAGCTTTCTTT. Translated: CASSQDLKTEAFF.

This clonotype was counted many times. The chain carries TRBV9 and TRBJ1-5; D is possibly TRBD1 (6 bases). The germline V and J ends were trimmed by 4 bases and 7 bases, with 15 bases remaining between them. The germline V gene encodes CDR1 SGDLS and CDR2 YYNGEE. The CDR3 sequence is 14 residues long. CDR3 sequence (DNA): TGTGCCAGCAGCCGGCCAGGGGTTGGGCAGCCCCAGCATTTT. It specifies CASSRPGVGQPQHF.

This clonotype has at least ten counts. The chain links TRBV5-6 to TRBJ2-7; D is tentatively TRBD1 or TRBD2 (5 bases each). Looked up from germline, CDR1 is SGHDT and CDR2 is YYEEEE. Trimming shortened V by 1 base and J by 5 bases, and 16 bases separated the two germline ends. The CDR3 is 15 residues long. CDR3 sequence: CASSLTGTGVDEQYF. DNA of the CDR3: TGTGCCAGCAGCTTGACTGGGACCGGAGTTGACGAGCAGTACTTC.

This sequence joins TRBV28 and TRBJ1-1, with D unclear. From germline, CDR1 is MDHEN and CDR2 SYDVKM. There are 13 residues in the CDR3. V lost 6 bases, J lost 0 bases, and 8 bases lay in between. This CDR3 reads CASRYSLNTEAFF. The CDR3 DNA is TGTGCCAGCAGGTACTCTCTGAACACTGAAGCTTTCTTT.

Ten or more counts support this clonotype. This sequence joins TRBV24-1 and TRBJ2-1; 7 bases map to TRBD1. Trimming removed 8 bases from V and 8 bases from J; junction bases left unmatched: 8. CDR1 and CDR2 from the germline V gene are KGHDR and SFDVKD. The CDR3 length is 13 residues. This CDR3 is CATKRTGYYEQFF. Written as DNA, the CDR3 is TGTGCCACCAAACGGACAGGTTACTATGAGCAGTTCTTC.

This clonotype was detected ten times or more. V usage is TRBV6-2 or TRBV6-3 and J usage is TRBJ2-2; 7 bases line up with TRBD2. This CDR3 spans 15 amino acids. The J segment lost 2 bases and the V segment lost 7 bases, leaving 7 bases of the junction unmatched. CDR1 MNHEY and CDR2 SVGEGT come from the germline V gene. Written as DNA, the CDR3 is TGTGCCAGCAAGTGGGCGGGAGTTAACACCGGGGAGCTGTTTTTT. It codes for CASKWAGVNTGELFF.

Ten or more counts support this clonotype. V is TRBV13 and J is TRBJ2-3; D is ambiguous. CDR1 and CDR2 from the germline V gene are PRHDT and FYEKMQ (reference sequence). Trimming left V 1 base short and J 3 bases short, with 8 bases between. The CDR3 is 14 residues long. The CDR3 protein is CASSLEPQTDTQYF. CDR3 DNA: TGTGCCAGCAGCTTAGAGCCACAGACAGATACGCAGTATTTT. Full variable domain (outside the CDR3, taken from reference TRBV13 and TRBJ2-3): AAGVIQSPRHLIKEKRETATLKCYPIPRHDTVYWYQQGPGQDPQFLISFYEKMQSDKGSIPDRFSAQQFSDYHSELNMSSLELGDSALYFCASSLEPQTDTQYFGPGTRLTVL.

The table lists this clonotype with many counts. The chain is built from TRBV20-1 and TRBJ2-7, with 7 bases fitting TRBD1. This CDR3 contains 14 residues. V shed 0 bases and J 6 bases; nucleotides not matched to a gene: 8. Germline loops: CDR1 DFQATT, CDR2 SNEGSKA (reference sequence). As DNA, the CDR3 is TGCAGTGCTAGAGATCTGAGGGGGCCCCTCGAGCAGTACTTC. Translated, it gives CSARDLRGPLEQYF.